Listed below are T cell receptor beta chains from one sample, sequenced in a study of CD8 T cells in Susac syndrome. TCRdb reprocessed the immunoSEQ multiplex PCR reads with MiXCR, giving one entry per CDR3 protein. The repertoire consists of more than 100,000 distinct CDR3 sequences, with 96% occurring once and the leading ten covering roughly 0.14%. Source material: CD4+ T cells from PBMCs. Source of these receptors: a human donor with Susac syndrome. Each CDR3 is given with its conserved first and last residue. D genes are given only for firm matches. Only some rows state a clone size, as once, few, many or a class for expanded clones.

D gene: NA
J gene: TRBJ2-7
clone size: NA
V gene: TRBV7-2
CDR3 protein: CASTSSGRPYEQYF
CDR3 DNA: TGTGCCAGCACCTCCAGCGGAAGGCCATACGAGCAGTACTTC

D gene: TRBD2
J gene: TRBJ2-1
clone size: NA
V gene: TRBV10-3
CDR3 protein: CAISDSAGANNEQFF
CDR3 DNA: TGTGCCATCAGTGATTCAGCGGGAGCAAACAATGAGCAGTTCTTC

D gene: NA
J gene: TRBJ2-4
clone size: NA
V gene: TRBV11-3
CDR3 protein: CASSLEAGSIQYF
CDR3 DNA: TGTGCCAGCAGCTTAGAGGCAGGGAGCATTCAGTACTTC

D gene: NA
J gene: TRBJ2-7
clone size: NA
V gene: TRBV24-1
CDR3 protein: CATSGTPTYEQYF
CDR3 DNA: TGTGCCACCAGTGGGACGCCGACCTACGAGCAGTACTTC

D gene: NA
J gene: TRBJ1-2
clone size: NA
V gene: TRBV25-1
CDR3 protein: CASSEYGRGEGGYTF
CDR3 DNA: TGTGCCAGCAGTGAATACGGCAGGGGTGAGGGTGGCTACACCTTC

D gene: NA
J gene: TRBJ2-5
clone size: NA
V gene: TRBV20-1
CDR3 protein: CSARWETQYF
CDR3 DNA: TGCAGTGCTAGGTGGGAGACCCAGTACTTC

D gene: TRBD1
J gene: TRBJ2-3
clone size: NA
V gene: TRBV2
CDR3 protein: CASSGQGGDTQYF
CDR3 DNA: TGTGCCAGCAGTGGACAGGGGGGAGATACGCAGTATTTT

D gene: TRBD1
J gene: TRBJ2-3
clone size: NA
V gene: TRBV14
CDR3 protein: CASSQGTGKTDTQYF
CDR3 DNA: TGTGCCAGCAGCCAAGGGACAGGGAAAACAGATACGCAGTATTTT

D gene: TRBD2
J gene: TRBJ2-1
clone size: NA
V gene: TRBV20-1
CDR3 protein: CRVATSGSFDEQFF
CDR3 DNA: TGCAGAGTGGCCACTAGCGGGAGTTTTGATGAGCAGTTCTTC

D gene: NA
J gene: TRBJ1-5
clone size: NA
V gene: TRBV5-8
CDR3 protein: CASSPGTHSNQPQHF
CDR3 DNA: TGTGCCAGCAGCCCCGGGACCCATAGCAATCAGCCCCAGCATTTT

D gene: NA
J gene: TRBJ2-3
clone size: NA
V gene: TRBV29-1
CDR3 protein: CSVLGGEEADTQYF
CDR3 DNA: TGCAGCGTTTTAGGGGGGGAGGAGGCAGATACGCAGTATTTT

D gene: TRBD2
J gene: TRBJ2-1
clone size: NA
V gene: TRBV5-1
CDR3 protein: CASSPELAAEQFF
CDR3 DNA: TGCGCCAGCAGCCCGGAACTAGCGGCTGAGCAGTTCTTC

D gene: NA
J gene: TRBJ2-7
clone size: NA
V gene: TRBV30
CDR3 protein: CAWSVERSLKQYF
CDR3 DNA: TGTGCCTGGAGTGTAGAACGAAGTCTTAAGCAGTACTTC

D gene: TRBD1
J gene: TRBJ2-3
clone size: NA
V gene: TRBV24-1
CDR3 protein: CATSDWGQGRFDTQYF
CDR3 DNA: TGTGCCACCAGTGATTGGGGACAGGGGCGGTTCGATACGCAGTATTTT

D gene: NA
J gene: TRBJ2-1
clone size: NA
V gene: TRBV25-1
CDR3 protein: CASSEYTPLAGPGMEQFF
CDR3 DNA: TGTGCCAGCAGTGAATATACCCCTCTAGCCGGACCCGGTATGGAGCAGTTCTTC

D gene: NA
J gene: TRBJ2-7
clone size: few
V gene: TRBV7-9
CDR3 protein: CASSLVSYEQYF
CDR3 DNA: TGTGCCAGCAGCTTGGTATCCTACGAGCAGTACTTC

D gene: TRBD1
J gene: TRBJ2-7
clone size: NA
V gene: TRBV12-3/TRBV12-4
CDR3 protein: CASTPGQGVDEQYF
CDR3 DNA: TGTGCCAGCACCCCCGGACAGGGGGTAGACGAGCAGTACTTC

D gene: NA
J gene: TRBJ2-2
clone size: NA
V gene: TRBV18
CDR3 protein: CASSPLTTGELFF
CDR3 DNA: TGTGCCAGCTCACCACTGACCACCGGGGAGCTGTTTTTT

D gene: NA
J gene: TRBJ2-1
clone size: NA
V gene: TRBV19
CDR3 protein: CASSIGRVNEQFF
CDR3 DNA: TGTGCCAGTAGTATTGGCAGGGTAAATGAGCAGTTCTTC

D gene: NA
J gene: TRBJ2-3
clone size: once
V gene: TRBV7-2
CDR3 protein: CASSSEGLDAQYF
CDR3 DNA: TGTGCCAGCAGCTCCGAGGGCTTAGATGCGCAGTATTTT

D gene: NA
J gene: TRBJ2-1
clone size: NA
V gene: TRBV5-1
CDR3 protein: CASSLAQGRYNEQFF
CDR3 DNA: TGCGCCAGCAGCTTGGCACAGGGACGTTACAATGAGCAGTTCTTC

D gene: NA
J gene: TRBJ2-3
clone size: NA
V gene: TRBV11-2
CDR3 protein: CASSLIAPSTDTQYF
CDR3 DNA: TGTGCCAGCAGCCTTATAGCGCCGAGCACAGATACGCAGTATTTT

D gene: NA
J gene: TRBJ2-7
clone size: NA
V gene: TRBV27
CDR3 protein: CASSLWNPAEQYF
CDR3 DNA: TGTGCCAGCAGCCTCTGGAACCCGGCAGAGCAGTACTTC

D gene: NA
J gene: TRBJ1-1
clone size: NA
V gene: TRBV27
CDR3 protein: CASMVNTEAFF
CDR3 DNA: TGTGCCAGCATGGTGAACACTGAAGCTTTCTTT

D gene: NA
J gene: TRBJ2-5
clone size: NA
V gene: TRBV5-1
CDR3 protein: CASSLGVAPAETQYF
CDR3 DNA: TGCGCCAGCAGCTTGGGAGTAGCGCCGGCAGAGACCCAGTACTTC

D gene: TRBD2
J gene: TRBJ2-1
clone size: NA
V gene: TRBV11-2
CDR3 protein: CASSLVLAGRNEQFF
CDR3 DNA: TGTGCCAGCAGCTTAGTGCTAGCGGGACGGAATGAGCAGTTCTTC

D gene: NA
J gene: TRBJ1-1
clone size: NA
V gene: TRBV20-1
CDR3 protein: CSARDPTGLEAFF
CDR3 DNA: TGCAGTGCTAGAGATCCGACGGGCCTTGAAGCTTTCTTT

D gene: TRBD2
J gene: TRBJ2-7
clone size: NA
V gene: TRBV6-1
CDR3 protein: CASKGTSGFGEQYF
CDR3 DNA: TGTGCCAGCAAGGGGACTAGCGGGTTTGGTGAGCAGTACTTC

D gene: NA
J gene: TRBJ2-1
clone size: NA
V gene: TRBV30
CDR3 protein: CAWSVELGRGSSYNEQFF
CDR3 DNA: TGTGCCTGGAGTGTAGAGCTCGGACGGGGGAGCTCCTACAATGAGCAGTTCTTC

D gene: NA
J gene: TRBJ1-2
clone size: NA
V gene: TRBV9
CDR3 protein: CASSLQPTNYGYTF
CDR3 DNA: TGTGCCAGCTCGCTACAGCCTACTAACTATGGCTACACCTTC

D gene: TRBD2
J gene: TRBJ2-5
clone size: NA
V gene: TRBV29-1
CDR3 protein: CSGFRGREVETQYF
CDR3 DNA: TGCAGTGGTTTCCGAGGCCGGGAGGTGGAGACCCAGTACTTC

D gene: NA
J gene: TRBJ1-3
clone size: NA
V gene: TRBV12-3/TRBV12-4
CDR3 protein: CASSSATSGNTIYF
CDR3 DNA: TGTGCCAGCAGTTCGGCGACCTCTGGAAACACCATATATTTT

D gene: NA
J gene: TRBJ2-4
clone size: NA
V gene: TRBV29-1
CDR3 protein: CSVARGGVNIQYF
CDR3 DNA: TGCAGCGTTGCCCGTGGCGGGGTAAACATTCAGTACTTC

D gene: NA
J gene: TRBJ2-1
clone size: NA
V gene: TRBV28
CDR3 protein: CASSLPALGSNEQFF
CDR3 DNA: TGTGCCAGCAGTTTACCCGCTTTGGGCAGCAATGAGCAGTTCTTC

D gene: TRBD1
J gene: TRBJ2-2
clone size: NA
V gene: TRBV2
CDR3 protein: CASSEKGQGTGELFF
CDR3 DNA: TGTGCCAGCAGTGAAAAGGGACAGGGAACCGGGGAGCTGTTTTTT

D gene: NA
J gene: TRBJ2-5
clone size: once
V gene: TRBV5-1
CDR3 protein: CASSLGASSGTMGETQYF
CDR3 DNA: TGCGCCAGCAGCTTGGGGGCTAGTAGCGGAACAATGGGAGAGACCCAGTACTTC

D gene: NA
J gene: TRBJ2-4
clone size: NA
V gene: TRBV29-1
CDR3 protein: CSVTGHRDIQYF
CDR3 DNA: TGCAGCGTTACCGGGCATCGGGACATTCAGTACTTC

D gene: NA
J gene: TRBJ2-2
clone size: NA
V gene: TRBV6-5
CDR3 protein: CASSQHWDTGELFF
CDR3 DNA: TGTGCCAGCAGCCAACACTGGGACACCGGGGAGCTGTTTTTT

D gene: NA
J gene: TRBJ2-5
clone size: NA
V gene: TRBV28
CDR3 protein: CASSSALQETQYF
CDR3 DNA: TGTGCCAGCAGTTCGGCCCTCCAAGAGACCCAGTACTTC

D gene: NA
J gene: TRBJ2-4
clone size: NA
V gene: TRBV28
CDR3 protein: CASSRPSKGIQYF
CDR3 DNA: TGTGCCAGCAGTCGGCCCTCGAAGGGCATTCAGTACTTC

D gene: NA
J gene: TRBJ2-3
clone size: NA
V gene: TRBV18
CDR3 protein: CASSPPNRASTDTQYF
CDR3 DNA: TGTGCCAGCTCACCACCGAACAGGGCGAGCACAGATACGCAGTATTTT

D gene: NA
J gene: TRBJ1-5
clone size: NA
V gene: TRBV20-1
CDR3 protein: CSARGEVSNQPQHF
CDR3 DNA: TGCAGTGCCCGGGGGGAGGTCAGCAATCAGCCCCAGCATTTT

D gene: NA
J gene: TRBJ2-1
clone size: NA
V gene: TRBV6-6
CDR3 protein: CASSYMGATGNEQFF
CDR3 DNA: TGTGCCAGCAGTTACATGGGGGCTACTGGCAATGAGCAGTTCTTC

D gene: NA
J gene: TRBJ2-5
clone size: NA
V gene: TRBV5-1
CDR3 protein: CASSLGRKETQYF
CDR3 DNA: TGCGCCAGCAGCTTGGGCCGAAAAGAGACCCAGTACTTC

D gene: NA
J gene: TRBJ1-1
clone size: NA
V gene: TRBV3-1
CDR3 protein: CASSHGAQGAEAFF
CDR3 DNA: TGTGCCAGCAGCCATGGGGCACAGGGAGCTGAAGCTTTCTTT

D gene: TRBD1
J gene: TRBJ2-6
clone size: NA
V gene: TRBV3-1
CDR3 protein: CASSQEQGRRPTF
CDR3 DNA: TGTGCCAGCAGCCAAGAACAGGGGCGTCGCCCGACTTTC

D gene: TRBD1
J gene: TRBJ1-3
clone size: NA
V gene: TRBV12-3/TRBV12-4
CDR3 protein: CASSRQGNSGNTIYF
CDR3 DNA: TGTGCCAGCAGTCGACAGGGTAACTCTGGAAACACCATATATTTT

D gene: NA
J gene: TRBJ2-7
clone size: NA
V gene: TRBV7-2
CDR3 protein: CASSLERRLSSYEQYF
CDR3 DNA: TGTGCCAGCAGCTTAGAGAGGCGGTTAAGCTCCTACGAGCAGTACTTC